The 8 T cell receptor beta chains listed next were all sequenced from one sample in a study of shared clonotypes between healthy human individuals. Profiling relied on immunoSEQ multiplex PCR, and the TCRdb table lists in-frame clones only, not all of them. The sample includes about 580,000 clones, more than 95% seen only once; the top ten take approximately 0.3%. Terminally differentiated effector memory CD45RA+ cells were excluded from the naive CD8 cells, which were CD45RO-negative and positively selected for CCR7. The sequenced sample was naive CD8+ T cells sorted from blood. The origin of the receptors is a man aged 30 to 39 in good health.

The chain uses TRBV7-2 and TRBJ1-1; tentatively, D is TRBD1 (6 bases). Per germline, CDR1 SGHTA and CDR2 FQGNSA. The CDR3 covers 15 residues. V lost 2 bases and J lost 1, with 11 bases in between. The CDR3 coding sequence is TGTGCCAGCAGCTTAAGCCAGACAGGGAACACTGAAGCTTTCTTT. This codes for CASSLSQTGNTEAFF.

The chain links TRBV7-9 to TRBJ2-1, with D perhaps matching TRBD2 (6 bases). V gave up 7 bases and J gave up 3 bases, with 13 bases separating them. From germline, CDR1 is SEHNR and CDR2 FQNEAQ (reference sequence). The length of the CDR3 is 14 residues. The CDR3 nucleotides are TGTGCCAGCACCGGGACTGCGGGCTACAATGAGCAGTTCTTC. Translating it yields CASTGTAGYNEQFF.

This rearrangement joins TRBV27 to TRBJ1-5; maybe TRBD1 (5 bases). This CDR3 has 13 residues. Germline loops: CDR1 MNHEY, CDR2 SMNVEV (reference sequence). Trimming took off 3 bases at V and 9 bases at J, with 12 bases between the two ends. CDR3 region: CASSLFGARPQHF. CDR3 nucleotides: TGTGCCAGCAGTTTGTTTGGGGCTCGGCCCCAGCATTTT.

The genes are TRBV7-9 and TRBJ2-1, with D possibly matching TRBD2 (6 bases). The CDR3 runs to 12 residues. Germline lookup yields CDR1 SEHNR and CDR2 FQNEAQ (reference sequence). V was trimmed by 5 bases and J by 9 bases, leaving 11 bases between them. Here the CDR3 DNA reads TGTGCCAGCAGCCTAGGCGGGACTGAGCAGTTCTTC. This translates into CASSLGGTEQFF.

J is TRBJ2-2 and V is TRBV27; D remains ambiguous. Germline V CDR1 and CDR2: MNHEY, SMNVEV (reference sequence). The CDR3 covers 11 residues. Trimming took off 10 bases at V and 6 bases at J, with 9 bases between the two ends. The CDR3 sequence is CAIRRAGELFF. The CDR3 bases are TGTGCCATACGCCGGGCCGGGGAGCTGTTTTTT.

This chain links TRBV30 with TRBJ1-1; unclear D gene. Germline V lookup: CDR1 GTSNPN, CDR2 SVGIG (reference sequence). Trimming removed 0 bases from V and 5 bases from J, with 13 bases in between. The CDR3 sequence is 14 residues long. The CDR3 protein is CAWSVGAGGTEAFF. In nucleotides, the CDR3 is TGTGCCTGGAGTGTAGGTGCGGGTGGAACTGAAGCTTTCTTT.

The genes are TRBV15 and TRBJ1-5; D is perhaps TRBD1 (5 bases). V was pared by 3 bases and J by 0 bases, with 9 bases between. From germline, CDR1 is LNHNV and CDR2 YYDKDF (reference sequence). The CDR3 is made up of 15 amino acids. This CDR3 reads CATSRGRASNQPQHF. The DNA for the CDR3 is TGTGCCACCAGCAGGGGCAGGGCTAGCAATCAGCCCCAGCATTTT. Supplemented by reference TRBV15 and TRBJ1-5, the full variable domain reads DAMVIQNPRYQVTQFGKPVTLSCSQTLNHNVMYWYQQKSSQAPKLLFHYYDKDFNNEADTPDNFQSRRPNTSFCFLDIRSPGLGDTAMYLCATSRGRASNQPQHFGDGTRLSIL.

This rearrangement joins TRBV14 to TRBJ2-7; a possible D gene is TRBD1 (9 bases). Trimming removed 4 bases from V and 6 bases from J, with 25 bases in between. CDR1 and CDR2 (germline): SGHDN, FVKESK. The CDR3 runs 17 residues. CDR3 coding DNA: TGTGCCAGCAGCCCTGGGGGGACAGGGACCCTAGCGGGCGAGCAGTACTTC. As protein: CASSPGGTGTLAGEQYF.